This T cell receptor (beta chain) was obtained from a study of identical twins. Whole-study results and caveats: Within twin pairs, the out-of-frame alpha sequences they shared showed excess low generation probability.

A universal primer site arose from template switching, and cDNA bore unique molecular identifiers. TCRdb reanalysed the 5' RACE reads using MiXCR and keeps one entry per CDR3 protein. The data contain hundreds of thousands of distinct CDR3 sequences, about 9.4% of them singletons. CDR1 and CDR2 from the germline V gene are LGHNA and YSLEER. The CDR3 contains 16 residues. This clonotype was seen repeatedly, ten times or more. Its antigen is undetermined. These data are also associated with another study on yellow fever vaccine responses in identical twins.

This chain connects TRBV4-3 to TRBJ1-2; D may be TRBD1 (6 bases). Material for sequencing was PBMCs. This sequence was found in a woman in her late teens or twenties in good health. The CDR3 loop is CPQAPGYRVTGYGYTF. In DNA form, the CDR3 reads TGCCCCCAAGCTCCGGGATACAGGGTCACTGGCTATGGCTACACCTTC.